Presented here are 10 T cell receptor beta chains from one specimen sequenced in a study of cytomegalovirus exposure and HLA in healthy donors. PCR primers comprised 60 Vbeta and 13 Jbeta primers. Using immunoSEQ multiplex PCR, the repertoire was profiled, and TCRdb retains in-frame clones only, with some absent. The table has around 130,000 clones, around 8.5% seen once. Input material: PBMCs. The receptors originated from a man aged 40-50 years in good health and CMV-seronegative.

This clone was detected only a few times. This chain joins TRBV7-8 and TRBJ2-3, with no clear D. Trimming pared 0 bases from V and 7 bases from J, leaving 8 bases between. Germline lookup yields CDR1 SGHVS and CDR2 FQNEAQ. This CDR3 is 13 amino acids long. The CDR3 DNA sequence: TGTGCCAGCAGCTTAGCCCGACTTTATACGCAGTATTTT. This sequence encodes CASSLARLYTQYF.

This chain links TRBV7-9 with TRBJ2-5; 7 bases are shared with TRBD1. The V and J ends lost 5 bases and 3 bases, in that order; junction bases with no gene match: 6. CDR3 length equals 14 residues. CDR1 and CDR2 from the germline V gene are SEHNR and FQNEAQ (reference sequence). CDR3 DNA sequence: TGTGCCAGCAGCCAATACAGGGGAGAAGAGACCCAGTACTTC. Translating gives CASSQYRGEETQYF.

This chain uses TRBV6-6 with TRBJ2-1; no reliable D call. Per germline, CDR1 MNHNY and CDR2 SVGAGI (reference sequence). The CDR3 consists of 11 residues. V lost 2 bases and J lost 8, with 4 bases in between. The CDR3 DNA is TGTGCCAGCAGTTACGTCTATGAGCAGTTCTTC. Amino acids: CASSYVYEQFF.

The CDR3 loop is CASSQDGLAGGADTQYF. In DNA, the CDR3 is TGCGCCAGCAGCCAAGATGGCCTAGCGGGGGGGGCAGATACGCAGTATTTT. This chain uses TRBV4-3 with TRBJ2-3, with 12 bases identical to TRBD2. This CDR3 is 17 amino acids long. The V and J ends lost 0 bases and 4 bases, in that order; junction bases with no gene match: 5. Germline V gene lookup returns CDR1 LGHNA and CDR2 YSLEER.

The chain uses TRBV4-2 and TRBJ2-5; 9 positions agree with TRBD2. CDR3 size: 15 residues. Germline CDR1 reads LGHNA; CDR2 reads YNFKEQ. V lost 0 bases to trimming and J lost 4 bases; unmatched junction nucleotides: 3. The chain's CDR3 is CASSQEGRGGETQYF. The DNA for the CDR3 is TGTGCCAGCAGCCAAGAAGGGCGGGGGGGAGAGACCCAGTACTTC.

Note on this clone: The sample carries other DNA sequences with the same CDR3. This chain joins TRBV4-2 and TRBJ1-1; TRBD1 aligns across 8 bases. Germline CDR1 and CDR2: LGHNA and YNFKEQ. The CDR3 is 13 residues long. Losses at the gene ends were 4 bases for V and 4 bases for J; bases not matched to a gene: 2. In DNA, the CDR3 is TGTGCCAGCAGCCTTGGACAGGGCACTGAAGCTTTCTTT. Residues: CASSLGQGTEAFF.

This chain connects TRBV7-2 to TRBJ2-7, with D possibly matching TRBD2 (5 bases). Per germline, CDR1 SGHTA and CDR2 FQGNSA. Trimming removed 5 bases at V and 0 bases at J, with 11 bases between. CDR3 length: 14 residues. The DNA of the CDR3 is TGTGCCAGCAGCCCCCAAGGAGGCTCCTACGAGCAGTACTTC. Amino acid sequence: CASSPQGGSYEQYF.

This clone was counted a few times. The chain couples TRBV4-1 to TRBJ1-4; 7 positions match TRBD1. V was pared by 4 bases and J by 4 bases, with 12 bases of the junction left unmatched. The germline gives CDR1 MGHRA, CDR2 YSYEKL. This CDR3 has 17 residues. The CDR3 is CASSPIDRVVGNEKLFF. CDR3 coding DNA: TGCGCCAGCAGCCCAATCGACAGGGTCGTGGGTAATGAAAAACTGTTTTTT.

This clone appeared a few times. V and J are TRBV4-3 and TRBJ2-7, with 7 nucleotides matching TRBD1. Germline CDR1 LGHNA, CDR2 YSLEER. The CDR3 has 14 residues. The trim removed 5 bases at V and 6 bases at J, leaving 10 bases unmatched. The CDR3 DNA is TGCGCCAGCAGCTCATCCGGGACAGCGGTCGAGCAGTACTTC. Translation gives CASSSSGTAVEQYF.

The genes are TRBV27 and TRBJ1-1; D might be TRBD1 (6 bases). CDR3 length: 15 residues. The germline V and J ends were trimmed by 5 bases and 4 bases, with 17 bases remaining between them. CDR1 and CDR2 from the germline V gene are MNHEY and SMNVEV (reference sequence). CDR3 region: CASSKGDTLSTEAFF. The CDR3, as DNA: TGTGCCAGCAGTAAAGGGGACACTTTATCCACTGAAGCTTTCTTT.